The following is a T cell receptor (beta chain) sequence with its context. The sample comes from a study of T-cell memory formation after mild COVID-19. From the 5' RACE reads, TCRdb called clonotypes with MiXCR, one entry per CDR3 protein. The data contain around 340,000 distinct CDR3 sequences, 20% to 25% of them seen just once; the ten biggest clones take up under 15%. Trimming removed 2 bases at V and 5 bases at J, with 19 bases between. The length of the CDR3 is 17 residues. CDR1 and CDR2 (germline): LNHNV, YYDKDF (reference sequence). Sequenced: PBMCs or a T cell subset sorted from them (not recorded which). This clonotype originated in an adult woman who had mild COVID-19 (a few samples of this study predate the infection). Cell type and time point are not known. The chain couples TRBV15 to TRBJ2-1; D possibly corresponds to TRBD1 (6 bases). The CDR3 sequence: CATSRLYGTSLDNEQFF. As DNA, the CDR3 is TGTGCCACCAGCAGACTTTACGGGACATCGCTCGACAATGAGCAGTTCTTC.